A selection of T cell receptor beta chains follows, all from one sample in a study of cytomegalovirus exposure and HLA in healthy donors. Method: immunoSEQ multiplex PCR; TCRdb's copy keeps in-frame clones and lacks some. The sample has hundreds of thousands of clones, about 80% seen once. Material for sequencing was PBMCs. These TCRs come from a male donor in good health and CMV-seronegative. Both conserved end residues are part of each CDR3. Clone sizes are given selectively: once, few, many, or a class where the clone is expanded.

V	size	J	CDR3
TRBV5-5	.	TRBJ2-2	CASRKPGPGGPRLFF
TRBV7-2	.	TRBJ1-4	CASSLDVRGGIEKLFF
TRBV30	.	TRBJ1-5	CACDRDRINQPQHF
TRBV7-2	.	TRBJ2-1	CASILRSTYNEQFF
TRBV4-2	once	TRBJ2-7	CASSFQRDYYEQYF
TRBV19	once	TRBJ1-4	CASRQGARSNEKLFF
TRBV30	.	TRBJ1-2	CAWLSYGYTF
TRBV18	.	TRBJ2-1	CASSPPLGGGAYNEQFF
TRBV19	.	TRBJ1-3	CASSSYLRDRGQKAGNTIYF
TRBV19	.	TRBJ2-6	CASSIGLAGAGANVLTF
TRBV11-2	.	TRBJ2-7	CASSPPRTGTSYEQYF
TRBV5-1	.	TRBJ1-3	CASSVGQLLNTIYF
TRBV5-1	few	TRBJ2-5	CASIRDSHQETQYF
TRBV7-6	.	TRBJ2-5	CASSPERVRGTQYF
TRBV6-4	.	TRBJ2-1	CASGLAGGRNEQFF
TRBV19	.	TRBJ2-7	CASSIQGALNEQYF
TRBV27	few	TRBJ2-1	CASGRTDPYNEQFF
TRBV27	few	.	CASSSYRVYEQYF
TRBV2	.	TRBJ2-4	CASSEFPPVQYF
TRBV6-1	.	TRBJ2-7	CASNRDRAGEQYF
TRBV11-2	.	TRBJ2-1	CASAPGTSGRWYNEQFF
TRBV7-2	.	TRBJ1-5	CASSLGTGVFQPQHF
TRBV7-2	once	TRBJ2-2	CASSLARTGPNTGELFF
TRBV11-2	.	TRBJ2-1	CASSLVASGINNEQFF
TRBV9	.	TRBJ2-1	CASSESPPFF
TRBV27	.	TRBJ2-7	CASSTGQGAIF
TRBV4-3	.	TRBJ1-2	CASSQDQGSPTF
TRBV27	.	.	CASSLSASGNYEQYF
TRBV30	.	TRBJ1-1	CAWSVRGTEAFF
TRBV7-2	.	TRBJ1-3	CASSLTGDRGAGNTIYF
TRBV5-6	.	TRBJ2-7	CASSLRGISDYEQYF
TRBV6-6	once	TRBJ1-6	CASSPTGEEPLHF
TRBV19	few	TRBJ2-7	CASSINPGSSYEQYF
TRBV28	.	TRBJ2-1	CASRPLGTSGNEQFF
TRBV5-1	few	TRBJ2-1	CASSYGTSGRAYNEQFF
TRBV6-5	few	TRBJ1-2	CASSGSRTGDGYTF
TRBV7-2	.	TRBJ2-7	CASTSLAGRGEQYF
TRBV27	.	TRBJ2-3	CASRYDREDTQYF
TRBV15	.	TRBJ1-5	CATSRDNSNQPQHF
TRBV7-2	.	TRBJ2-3	CASSLRSDTQYF